Presented here are 21 T cell receptor beta chains from one specimen sequenced in a study. TCRdb itself ran the RT-PCR reads through MiXCR, one entry per CDR3 protein. The sample comprises hundreds of thousands of distinct CDR3 sequences, around 14% of which are singletons, and just over 3.5% rests with the top ten. The sample comprised memory CD4+ T cells from blood. These receptors were obtained from a female donor in good health, serving as a healthy control.

The CDR3 loop is CASLLGPNTGELFF. The CDR3 DNA reads TGTGCCTCCCTGTTGGGGCCGAACACCGGGGAGCTGTTTTTT. The chain combines TRBV30 with TRBJ2-2, with D perhaps TRBD1 (5 bases). There are 14 residues in the CDR3. Germline CDR1 reads GTSNPN; CDR2 reads SVGIG (reference sequence). The V and J ends lost 7 bases and 0 bases respectively, with 12 bases between them. Full variable domain (missing parts from reference TRBV30 and TRBJ2-2): SQTIHQWPATLVQPVGSPLSLECTVEGTSNPNLYWYRQAAGRGLQLLFYSVGIGQISSEVPQNLSASRPQDRQFILSSKKLLLSDSGFYLCASLLGPNTGELFFGEGSRLTVL.

V usage is TRBV12-3 or TRBV12-4 and J usage is TRBJ1-5; 7 nucleotides match TRBD1. With V trimmed by 6 bases and J by 3 bases, 8 bases remained unmatched. The CDR3 runs to 15 residues. CDR3 DNA sequence: TGTGCCAGCAGACGTGGACAGGAGGACAATCAGCCCCAGCATTTT. Amino acid sequence: CASRRGQEDNQPQHF.

At least ten counts were recorded for this clonotype. This chain links TRBV6-5 with TRBJ1-2; D is possibly TRBD1 (5 bases). Trimming removed 0 bases from V and 5 bases from J, with 16 bases in between. CDR3 size: 16 residues. Germline CDR1 MNHEY, CDR2 SVGAGI. CDR3 DNA sequence: TGTGCCAGCAGTTACTCGACCGGGGCAGGGATTTATGGCTACACCTTC. Translated: CASSYSTGAGIYGYTF.

The V and J genes are TRBV4-3 and TRBJ1-2, with a possible D match to TRBD1 (6 bases). The CDR3 runs 15 residues. With 0 bases removed from V and 2 bases from J, the gap between germline ends came to 10 bases. Germline CDR1 and CDR2: LGHNA and YSLEER. CDR3 loop: CASSQDIRGNYGYTF. The CDR3 nucleotides are TGCGCCAGCAGCCAAGATATTAGGGGGAACTATGGCTACACCTTC.

This clonotype was seen ten or more times. The chain recombines TRBV20-1 with TRBJ2-7, with 8 bases identical to TRBD1. The V segment lost 4 bases and the J segment 2 bases; nucleotides outside the gene matches: 7. Germline V CDR1 and CDR2: DFQATT, SNEGSKA (reference sequence). This CDR3 is 14 amino acids long. The CDR3 DNA sequence: TGCAGTGCTAAGTGGACAGGGCCTACCTACGAGCAGTACTTC. Amino acid sequence: CSAKWTGPTYEQYF.

This clonotype was seen only a few times. The genes are TRBV9 and TRBJ1-6; no reliable D call. The CDR3 contains 13 residues. Trimming pared 3 bases from V and 7 bases from J, leaving 8 bases between. In germline, CDR1 is SGDLS, CDR2 YYNGEE. The CDR3 sequence is CASSGSQNSPLHF. The CDR3, as DNA: TGTGCCAGCAGCGGATCACAGAATTCACCCCTCCACTTT.

This clonotype was observed at least ten times. This sequence joins TRBV7-9 and TRBJ2-1, with unresolved D. Trimming shortened V by 0 bases and J by 7 bases, and 10 bases separated the two germline ends. Per the germline V gene, CDR1 is SEHNR and CDR2 is FQNEAQ (reference sequence). This CDR3 region has 14 residues. This CDR3 reads CASSLAALGNEQFF. The CDR3 DNA reads TGTGCCAGCAGCTTAGCTGCCTTAGGGAATGAGCAGTTCTTC.

This clonotype was detected many times. V gene TRBV20-1 combines with J gene TRBJ1-1; D is perhaps TRBD1 (6 bases). The CDR3 runs to 13 residues. Germline V lookup: CDR1 DFQATT, CDR2 SNEGSKA (reference sequence). With 7 bases removed from V and 4 bases from J, the gap between germline ends came to 16 bases. CDR3 coding DNA: TGCAGTGGGTTGGGGGGGCAGAGCACTGAAGCTTTCTTT. Protein: CSGLGGQSTEAFF.

CDR3 DNA: TGTGCCAGCAGCTACCATACCGGCGGGAGAAAGGATGAGCAGTTCTTC. Encoded protein: CASSYHTGGRKDEQFF. The genes are TRBV7-8 and TRBJ2-1, with 7 bases lining up with TRBD2. The CDR3 loop spans 16 amino acids. Germline values: CDR1 SGHVS, CDR2 FQNEAQ. The junction had 14 bases not matched to a gene; V was cut back by 4 bases and J by 8 bases.

The chain combines TRBV2 with TRBJ1-6; 7 bases line up with TRBD1. This CDR3 is 12 amino acids long. V lost 6 bases and J lost 14; bases outside the gene matches: 7. CDR1 SNHLY and CDR2 FYNNEI come from the germline V gene. CDR3 nucleotide sequence: TGTGCCAGCAGCCAACAGGGGAGGACCCTCCACTTT. Translation gives CASSQQGRTLHF.

The chain employs TRBV7-2 and TRBJ2-7; 8 bases are a match to TRBD1. Germline-derived CDR1 and CDR2 are SGHTA and FQGNSA. The CDR3 runs 14 residues. Trimming cost V 2 bases and J 6 bases; bases outside gene matches: 6. DNA of the CDR3: TGTGCCAGCAGCTTAACCCAGGGACAGGTCGAGCAGTACTTC. This gives the protein CASSLTQGQVEQYF.

This clonotype has at least ten counts. The chain employs TRBV6-1 and TRBJ1-4, with D perhaps matching TRBD1 (6 bases). Germline V gene data show CDR1 as MNHNS and CDR2 as SASEGT. V was cut by 6 bases and J by 0 bases, with 8 bases left in between. The length of the CDR3 is 14 residues. Written as DNA, the CDR3 is TGTGCCAGCAGCCGACAGGCAACTAATGAAAAACTGTTTTTT. It yields the protein CASSRQATNEKLFF.

This clonotype was picked up many times. The chain has TRBV20-1 and TRBJ2-7, with 13 positions matching TRBD2. V trimming: 3 bases; J trimming: 6 bases; junction bases outside the gene matches: 5. Germline CDR1 DFQATT, CDR2 SNEGSKA (reference sequence). CDR3 length: 14 residues. The CDR3 region has the DNA TGCAGTGCTAGCCGGACTAGCGGGAGCTCCGAGCAGTACTTC. Its translation: CSASRTSGSSEQYF.

The V call is TRBV5-1, the J call TRBJ2-2; D not certain. The germline V gene encodes CDR1 SGHRS and CDR2 YFSETQ. The CDR3 is made up of 14 amino acids. V shed 5 bases and J shed 6 bases, with 14 bases lying between them. CDR3: CASRREPQAGELFF. The CDR3 coding sequence is TGCGCCAGCAGACGAGAACCCCAGGCCGGGGAGCTGTTTTTT.

This clonotype has a handful of counts. The rearrangement links TRBV20-1 to TRBJ2-7, with 12 nucleotides matching TRBD2. CDR3 size: 15 residues. CDR1 is DFQATT and CDR2 is SNEGSKA in the germline V gene (reference sequence). The V segment lost 3 bases and the J segment 5 bases; nucleotides outside the gene matches: 8. Here the CDR3 DNA reads TGCAGTGCTAGGAAAGGACTAGCGGGATTGGACGAGCAGTACTTC. It encodes CSARKGLAGLDEQYF.

The rearrangement uses TRBV7-8 and TRBJ1-2; no firm D call. CDR3 length equals 14 residues. The V gene's germline CDR1 is SGHVS and CDR2 FQNEAQ. V lost 0 bases and J 4 bases, leaving 9 bases between the germline ends. CDR3 nucleotides: TGTGCCAGCAGCTTAGCGAGGGCGGGCTATGGCTACACCTTC. Its protein is CASSLARAGYGYTF.

This sequence joins TRBV10-3 and TRBJ2-2; no firm D call. The V gene's germline CDR1 is ENHRY and CDR2 SYGVKD. The ends were cut back, 4 bases at V and 2 bases at J, with 11 bases in the middle. The CDR3 totals 15 residues. CDR3: CAISGRTQNTGELFF. CDR3 bases: TGTGCCATCAGTGGCCGGACGCAAAACACCGGGGAGCTGTTTTTT.

This clonotype was observed a few times. The rearrangement links TRBV20-1 to TRBJ2-1; TRBD2 matches 8 bases. Germline assignment: CDR1 DFQATT and CDR2 SNEGSKA (reference sequence). The CDR3 runs to 16 residues. J lost 9 bases, V lost 8 bases, and 21 bases had no gene match. In nucleotides, the CDR3 is TGCAGTCAGGGTGGGGGACTAGTTTCGGGTGCGGGTGAGCAGTTCTTC. Its translation: CSQGGGLVSGAGEQFF.

This clonotype was counted at least ten times. The chain employs TRBV6-2 or TRBV6-3 and TRBJ2-1; no firm D call. CDR1 and CDR2 (germline): MNHEY, SVGEGT. This CDR3 comprises 11 residues. V gave up 6 bases and J gave up 10 bases, with 10 bases separating them. The CDR3 loop is CASSPRLEQFF. For the CDR3, the DNA is TGTGCCAGCAGCCCCCGGTTGGAGCAGTTCTTC.

This sequence joins TRBV20-1 and TRBJ2-1, with 9 bases matching TRBD2. V was clipped by 0 bases and J by 5 bases; unmatched bases: 8. Germline assignment: CDR1 DFQATT and CDR2 SNEGSKA (reference sequence). This CDR3 is 16 amino acids long. CDR3 nucleotide sequence: TGCAGTGCTAGAGACCCCGGGACTAGCCGGAACAATGAGCAGTTCTTC. Translation: CSARDPGTSRNNEQFF.

The chain uses TRBV7-9 and TRBJ2-1; 7 bases are shared with TRBD2. Germline CDR1 reads SEHNR; CDR2 reads FQNEAQ (reference sequence). J gave up 0 bases and V 2 bases, and 7 bases lay outside the gene matches. The CDR3 loop spans 17 amino acids. The CDR3 loop reads CASSLITSESSYNEQFF. CDR3 nucleotides: TGTGCCAGCAGCTTAATTACTAGCGAAAGCTCCTACAATGAGCAGTTCTTC.